This passage covers 28 T cell receptor beta chains from one sample sequenced in a study of blood T cell repertoires in COVID-19. Clones were sequenced by immunoSEQ multiplex PCR, and TCRdb holds only the in-frame ones, with some missing. The data contain about 220,000 clones, more than 80% of them singletons. Sequencing was carried out using PBMCs or T cells enriched from blood (not recorded which). Receptor source: a woman between 18 and 29 years old in a cohort exposed to, infected with or recovered from COVID-19 (not recorded which).

This clone was observed a single time. The gene calls are TRBV9 and TRBJ1-2; D remains ambiguous. The CDR3 length is 12 residues. Trimming took 8 bases from V and 4 from J, leaving 12 bases between them. Germline CDR1 and CDR2: SGDLS and YYNGEE. The CDR3 region is CARADCLYGYTF. CDR3 nucleotides: TGTGCCAGGGCAGATTGTCTCTATGGCTACACCTTC.

This chain links TRBV7-9 with TRBJ1-4; 8 nucleotides align to TRBD1. The V segment lost 5 bases and the J segment 5 bases; nucleotides outside the gene matches: 13. This CDR3 region has 17 residues. Germline V gives CDR1 SEHNR, CDR2 FQNEAQ (reference sequence). Here the CDR3 DNA reads TGTGCCAGCAGCCGAGACAGGGGCCCTAACACGAATGAAAAACTGTTTTTT. This encodes CASSRDRGPNTNEKLFF. Drawing the rest from reference TRBV7-9 and TRBJ1-4, the complete variable domain is DTGVSQNPRHKITKRGQNVTFRCDPISEHNRLYWYRQTLGQGPEFLTYFQNEAQLEKSRLLSDRFSAERPKGSFSTLEIQRTEQGDSAMYLCASSRDRGPNTNEKLFFGSGTQLSVL.

The chain links TRBV19 to TRBJ1-2; D perhaps matches TRBD1 (5 bases). The CDR3 contains 16 residues. The V end was cut by 5 bases, the J end by 9 bases, with 25 bases between. Germline lookup yields CDR1 LNHDA and CDR2 SQIVND (reference sequence). CDR3 in DNA: TGTGCCAGTAGTCTTGTCCCAGACCCAGGGTTAAGAAGCTACACCTTC. Residues: CASSLVPDPGLRSYTF.

This clone appeared a single time. The chain joins TRBV14 to TRBJ2-7, with a possible D match to TRBD2 (6 bases). The germline V gene has CDR1 SGHDN and CDR2 FVKESK. The V and J ends lost 0 bases and 9 bases respectively, with 18 bases between them. The CDR3 runs to 15 residues. CDR3 amino acids: CASSQDLSDYRRQYF. CDR3 nucleotide sequence: TGTGCCAGCAGCCAAGACCTATCGGACTACCGGCGGCAGTACTTC.

This CDR3 is CASSQGFFEPYEQYF. The CDR3 DNA reads as TGTGCCAGCAGCCAAGGCTTCTTTGAGCCCTACGAGCAGTACTTC. This chain connects TRBV3-1 (or the pseudogene TRBV3-2) to TRBJ2-7; D is unclear. The CDR3 has 15 amino acids. In germline, CDR1 is LGHDT, CDR2 YNNKEL (reference sequence). V was trimmed by 1 base and J by 2 bases, leaving 12 bases between them.

The chain employs TRBV7-8 and TRBJ2-1; no reliable D call. Trimming pared 5 bases from V and 0 bases from J, leaving 11 bases between. From germline, CDR1 is SGHVS and CDR2 FQNEAQ. This CDR3 contains 15 residues. CDR3 loop: CASSPLRSSYNEQFF. CDR3 coding DNA: TGTGCCAGCAGCCCTCTTAGGAGCTCCTACAATGAGCAGTTCTTC.

The chain employs TRBV30 and TRBJ1-2, with 9 bases identical to TRBD1. Germline assignment: CDR1 GTSNPN and CDR2 SVGIG (reference sequence). This CDR3 contains 14 residues. The trim removed 3 bases at V and 8 bases at J, leaving 10 bases unmatched. The CDR3 bases are TGTGCCTGGAGGAAACGGGACAGGGTATGGGGCTACACCTTC. This codes for CAWRKRDRVWGYTF. Full variable domain (missing parts from reference TRBV30 and TRBJ1-2): SQTIHQWPATLVQPVGSPLSLECTVEGTSNPNLYWYRQAAGRGLQLLFYSVGIGQISSEVPQNLSASRPQDRQFILSSKKLLLSDSGFYLCAWRKRDRVWGYTFGSGTRLTVV.

This chain connects TRBV6-5 to TRBJ1-2; TRBD1 aligns across 8 bases. The junction had 9 bases not matched to a gene; V was cut back by 5 bases and J by 4 bases. The germline gives CDR1 MNHEY, CDR2 SVGAGI. The length of the CDR3 is 15 residues. CDR3 bases: TGTGCCAGCAGTAAAACCGGGACAGGCACCTATGGCTACACCTTC. Translated: CASSKTGTGTYGYTF.

This chain connects TRBV2 to TRBJ1-4; D perhaps matches TRBD1 (6 bases). Deletions cut 9 bases from V and 8 bases from J, with 10 bases between. Germline assignment: CDR1 SNHLY and CDR2 FYNNEI. This CDR3 has 11 residues. CDR3 residues: CASYRVEKLFF. The DNA for the CDR3 is TGTGCCAGTTACAGGGTAGAAAAACTGTTTTTT. Full variable domain (outside the CDR3, taken from reference TRBV2 and TRBJ1-4): EPEVTQTPSHQVTQMGQEVILRCVPISNHLYFYWYRQILGQKVEFLVSFYNNEISEKSEIFDDQFSVERPDGSNFTLKIRSTKLEDSAMYFCASYRVEKLFFGSGTQLSVL.

V and J are TRBV7-6 and TRBJ2-7; 7 bases align to TRBD2. The CDR3 spans 13 residues. V shed 10 bases and J 5 bases; nucleotides not matched to a gene: 11. The germline V gene has CDR1 SGHVS and CDR2 FNYEAQ. The DNA of the CDR3 is TGTGCCACTTCTACTAGCGTAATGGACGAGCAGTACTTC. It yields the protein CATSTSVMDEQYF.

CDR3 region: CASSGDRGQSYSNQPQHF. The CDR3 DNA reads as TGTGCCAGTAGTGGGGACAGGGGACAGAGCTATAGCAATCAGCCCCAGCATTTT. This rearrangement joins TRBV19 to TRBJ1-5; the match to TRBD1 covers 10 bases. Germline loops: CDR1 LNHDA, CDR2 SQIVND (reference sequence). CDR3 length equals 18 residues. Trimming removed 5 bases from V and 0 bases from J; junction bases left unmatched: 10.

The J gene is TRBJ2-5, the V gene TRBV18; D unclear. The V and J ends lost 2 bases and 1 base respectively, with 5 bases between them. The germline V gene has CDR1 KGHSH and CDR2 LQKENI. This CDR3 region has 13 residues. This CDR3 is CASSPEIQETQYF. CDR3 nucleotide sequence: TGTGCCAGCTCACCAGAGATCCAAGAGACCCAGTACTTC.

CDR3 protein: CASSIGRDEQFF. CDR3 sequence (DNA): TGTGCCAGTAGTATAGGGCGGGATGAGCAGTTCTTC. The chain combines TRBV19 with TRBJ2-1, with a possible D match to TRBD2 (5 bases). This CDR3 has 12 residues. V dropped 1 base and J dropped 8 bases, with 6 bases sitting between them. Germline CDR1 reads LNHDA; CDR2 reads SQIVND (reference sequence).

Turning to this clone: The junction does not match germline at one end; this may be a read error. The rearrangement uses TRBV6-1 and TRBJ2-7, with TRBD2 identical over 8 bases. Germline CDR1 is MNHNS and CDR2 is SASEGT. The CDR3 is 14 residues long. The CDR3 is CASREAGTSYEQYF. The CDR3 DNA sequence: TGTGCCAGCAGAGAAGCCGGGACTAGCTACGAGCAGTACTTC.

This chain uses TRBV15 with TRBJ1-1, with 11 bases aligning to TRBD1. Per germline, CDR1 LNHNV and CDR2 YYDKDF (reference sequence). The CDR3 runs to 15 residues. V gave up 8 bases and J gave up 0 bases; unmatched junction bases: 5. This CDR3 reads CATGQGAFMNTEAFF. CDR3 DNA sequence: TGTGCCACCGGACAGGGGGCTTTTATGAACACTGAAGCTTTCTTT. Full variable domain (remainder filled in from reference TRBV15 and TRBJ1-1): DAMVIQNPRYQVTQFGKPVTLSCSQTLNHNVMYWYQQKSSQAPKLLFHYYDKDFNNEADTPDNFQSRRPNTSFCFLDIRSPGLGDTAMYLCATGQGAFMNTEAFFGQGTRLTVV.

The DNA for the CDR3 is TGTGCCAGTAGTATAGCCCCCTCGACAGGGTTGATTACTGAAGCTTTCTTT. Its translation is CASSIAPSTGLITEAFF. The chain couples TRBV19 to TRBJ1-1, with 7 positions matching TRBD1. The V gene end was trimmed by 1 base and the J gene end by 5 bases; junction bases not matched to a gene: 13. CDR3 length: 17 amino acids. The V gene's germline CDR1 is LNHDA and CDR2 SQIVND (reference sequence).

The rearrangement links TRBV11-3 to TRBJ2-3; 12 bases match TRBD2. The CDR3 contains 16 residues. Germline trimming cut 1 base from V and 2 bases from J; bases unmatched to any gene: 1. Germline lookup yields CDR1 SGHNT and CDR2 YENEEA. CDR3 amino acids: CASSLGTSGATDTQYF. CDR3 DNA sequence: TGTGCCAGCAGCTTAGGGACTAGCGGGGCCACAGATACGCAGTATTTT.

In this sample, this clone turned up once. J is TRBJ2-3 and V is TRBV10-1, with 8 positions matching TRBD2. Germline trimming cut 7 bases from V and 8 bases from J; bases unmatched to any gene: 8. The CDR3 sequence is 13 residues long. The germline V gene encodes CDR1 WNHNN and CDR2 SYGVQD (reference sequence). The chain's CDR3 is CASMPGLVGTQYF. The CDR3 nucleotides are TGCGCCAGCATGCCGGGACTAGTTGGTACGCAGTATTTT.

This clone showed up just once. The chain couples TRBV15 to TRBJ2-7; D is perhaps TRBD2 (5 bases). Between the trimmed V and J ends, which lost 1 base and 0 bases, there was a span of 22 bases. The CDR3 covers 19 residues. In germline, CDR1 is LNHNV, CDR2 YYDKDF (reference sequence). CDR3 in amino acids: CATSRGTRGLLPSSYEQYF. In DNA form, the CDR3 reads TGTGCCACCAGCAGAGGTACCCGGGGTCTTTTACCCTCCTCCTACGAGCAGTACTTC.

This chain links TRBV29-1 with TRBJ1-5, with D possibly being TRBD1 (5 bases). V was cut by 5 bases and J by 2 bases, with 25 bases left in between. CDR3 length: 18 amino acids. Germline-derived CDR1 and CDR2 are SQVTM and ANQGSEA. The CDR3 reads CSVRSGGDFPARNQPQHF. CDR3 bases: TGCAGCGTTCGTAGTGGGGGGGATTTCCCCGCCCGCAATCAGCCCCAGCATTTT.

V is TRBV27 and J is TRBJ2-7; 8 bases align to TRBD1. CDR3 length: 15 residues. CDR1 is MNHEY, CDR2 SMNVEV, per germline (reference sequence). With 6 bases clipped from V and 0 bases from J, the junction kept 7 bases outside the gene matches. The CDR3 DNA is TGTGCCAGCAGACCACAGGGGGGAAGCTCCTACGAGCAGTACTTC. Residues: CASRPQGGSSYEQYF.

The chain carries TRBV25-1 and TRBJ1-2; D is ambiguous. Germline-derived CDR1 and CDR2 are MGHDK and SYGVNS. The CDR3 length is 12 residues. The germline V and J ends were trimmed by 2 bases and 8 bases, with 9 bases remaining between them. CDR3 loop: CASSEVGWGYTF. CDR3 DNA sequence: TGTGCCAGCAGTGAAGTTGGCTGGGGCTACACCTTC.

The table lists this clone with a few counts. The chain couples TRBV5-1 to TRBJ2-1, with 8 bases fitting TRBD1. The CDR3 length is 15 residues. With V trimmed by 4 bases and J by 5 bases, 8 bases remained unmatched. Germline CDR1 SGHRS, CDR2 YFSETQ. CDR3 protein: CASSIGQGPNNEQFF. CDR3 DNA: TGCGCCAGCAGCATCGGACAGGGACCAAACAATGAGCAGTTCTTC.

The chain recombines TRBV28 with TRBJ1-2; TRBD1 aligns across 7 bases. V trimming: 5 bases; J trimming: 4 bases; junction bases outside the gene matches: 10. The CDR3 covers 15 residues. Germline values: CDR1 MDHEN, CDR2 SYDVKM. Here the CDR3 DNA reads TGTGCCAGCAGTCGACCTCGACAGGGTGTCTATGGCTACACCTTC. Translated: CASSRPRQGVYGYTF.

This chain joins TRBV2 and TRBJ1-5, with 7 bases fitting TRBD1. V lost 1 base, J lost 3 bases, and 3 bases stayed unmatched. The CDR3 loop spans 15 amino acids. From germline, CDR1 is SNHLY and CDR2 FYNNEI. The CDR3 DNA reads TGTGCCAGCAGTGAAGGGGGACAGTACAATCAGCCCCAGCATTTT. This sequence encodes CASSEGGQYNQPQHF.

The chain employs TRBV28 and TRBJ2-7; maybe TRBD1 (6 bases). V lost 5 bases, J lost 0 bases, and 17 bases lay in between. CDR3 length equals 16 residues. Germline assignment: CDR1 MDHEN and CDR2 SYDVKM. CDR3 sequence: CASSVPEDRSSYEQYF. DNA for the CDR3: TGTGCCAGCAGTGTACCAGAGGACAGAAGCTCCTACGAGCAGTACTTC.

The rearrangement uses TRBV7-9 and TRBJ1-6, with D possibly being TRBD1 (6 bases). Deletions cut 5 bases from V and 4 bases from J, with 15 bases between. The germline V gene has CDR1 SEHNR and CDR2 FQNEAQ (reference sequence). CDR3 size: 16 residues. CDR3 sequence reads: CASSPVGTLYNSPLHF. CDR3 bases: TGTGCCAGCAGCCCTGTGGGGACACTTTATAATTCACCCCTCCACTTT.

This clone occurred once. V is TRBV6-5 and J is TRBJ2-1; the match to TRBD2 covers 7 bases. With V trimmed by 7 bases and J by 4 bases, 7 bases remained unmatched. Germline CDR1 MNHEY, CDR2 SVGAGI. The CDR3 extends over 14 amino acids. The CDR3 sequence is CASTVSGNYNEQFF. The CDR3 region has the DNA TGTGCCAGCACGGTGAGCGGGAATTACAATGAGCAGTTCTTC.